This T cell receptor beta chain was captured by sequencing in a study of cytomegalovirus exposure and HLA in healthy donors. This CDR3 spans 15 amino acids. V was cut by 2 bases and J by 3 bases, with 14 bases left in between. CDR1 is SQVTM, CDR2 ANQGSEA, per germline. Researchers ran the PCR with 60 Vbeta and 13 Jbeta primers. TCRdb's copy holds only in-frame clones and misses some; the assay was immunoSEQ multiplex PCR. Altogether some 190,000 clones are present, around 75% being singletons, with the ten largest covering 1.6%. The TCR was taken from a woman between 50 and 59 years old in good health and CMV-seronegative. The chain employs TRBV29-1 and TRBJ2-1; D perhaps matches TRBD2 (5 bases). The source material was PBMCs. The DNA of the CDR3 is TGCAGCGTTGAAAAAGGTCTAGCAGACTACAATGAGCAGTTCTTC. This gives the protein CSVEKGLADYNEQFF.